A selection of T cell receptor beta chains follows, all from one sample in a study of blood T cell repertoires in COVID-19. Generated by immunoSEQ multiplex PCR, the TCRdb table keeps only in-frame clones and is missing some. The sample has 110,000 to 150,000 clones; 81% are singletons. The sequencing sample was made of peripheral blood. All receptors come from a human donor in a cohort sampled during active COVID-19. CDR3s include the opening cysteine and the closing phenylalanine or tryptophan. A D gene is named only where the DNA matches it firmly. The size field is filled for only some rows; it gives once, few, many or a size class.

size	D	V	J	CDR3	DNA
.	.	TRBV14	TRBJ1-1	CASSQESYRTLNTEAFF	TGTGCCAGCAGCCAAGAAAGCTACAGGACACTAAACACTGAAGCTTTCTTT
.	TRBD2	TRBV19	TRBJ2-3	CASSTLRGVTDTQYF	TGTGCCAGTAGTACCCTCCGGGGGGTCACAGATACGCAGTATTTT
.	.	TRBV6-5	TRBJ2-1	CASSPSRVNYEQFF	TGTGCCAGCAGCCCGTCCCGGGTCAATTATGAGCAGTTCTTC
.	TRBD2	TRBV6-5	TRBJ2-3	CASRALSGSKDTQYF	TGTGCCAGCAGGGCCCTTAGCGGGAGTAAAGATACGCAGTATTTT
.	.	TRBV7-8	TRBJ1-2	CASSLSTVRNYGYTF	TGTGCCAGCAGCTTGAGTACCGTCCGCAACTATGGCTACACCTTC
.	.	TRBV6-2/TRBV6-3	TRBJ2-7	CASSYDAGEQYF	TGTGCCAGCAGTTACGACGCGGGCGAGCAGTACTTC
.	TRBD2	TRBV18	TRBJ2-2	CASSPGGGFGELFF	TGTGCCAGCTCACCCGGGGGGGGGTTCGGGGAGCTGTTTTTT
.	.	TRBV7-5	TRBJ1-5	CVRSLAIRQGGCQPQHF	TGTGTCAGAAGCTTAGCGATCAGACAGGGTGGTTGTCAGCCCCAGCATTTT
few	.	TRBV29-1	TRBJ2-3	CSVDSRTRGTDTQYF	TGCAGCGTTGATAGCAGGACAAGAGGCACAGATACGCAGTATTTT
.	.	TRBV12-3/TRBV12-4	TRBJ2-7	CASTPGRSYEQYF	TGTGCCAGCACCCCGGGGAGGTCCTACGAGCAGTACTTC
.	TRBD2	TRBV4-2	TRBJ2-4	CASSIRLAGKNIQYF	TGTGCCAGCAGCATACGACTAGCGGGCAAAAACATTCAGTACTTC
.	TRBD1	TRBV7-6	TRBJ2-5	CASSDPLDRAGTQYF	TGTGCCAGCAGCGACCCATTAGACAGGGCCGGGACCCAGTACTTC
.	TRBD2	TRBV3-1/TRBV3-2	TRBJ2-1	CASSLWTSGRNEQFF	TGTGCCAGCAGCCTATGGACTAGCGGGAGGAATGAGCAGTTCTTC
.	TRBD1	TRBV6-5	TRBJ1-5	CASEVQGANNQPQHF	TGTGCCAGCGAAGTACAGGGGGCAAACAATCAGCCCCAGCATTTT
.	.	TRBV5-1	TRBJ1-1	CASSPGRGSLNTEAFF	TGCGCCAGCAGCCCAGGCAGGGGAAGTCTTAACACTGAAGCTTTCTTT
once	TRBD2	TRBV6-2/TRBV6-3	TRBJ2-7	CASSYKLAASYEQYF	TGTGCCAGCAGTTACAAACTAGCGGCCTCCTACGAGCAGTACTTC
.	.	TRBV27	TRBJ2-1	CASKLYQVGSYNEQFF	TGTGCCAGCAAGCTATACCAGGTCGGCTCCTACAATGAGCAGTTCTTC
.	.	TRBV12-3/TRBV12-4	TRBJ2-7	CASRPGGTYEQYF	TGTGCCAGCAGGCCCGGGGGAACCTACGAGCAGTACTTC
.	TRBD2	TRBV2	TRBJ2-3	CASSAFQGTSGRAGTQYF	TGTGCCAGCAGTGCATTCCAAGGGACTAGCGGGAGGGCCGGTACGCAGTATTTT
once	TRBD2	TRBV27	TRBJ2-2	CASRRSGTNTGELFF	TGTGCCAGCAGGCGTAGCGGGACGAACACCGGGGAGCTGTTTTTT
.	.	TRBV15	TRBJ2-7	CATSRDLNAVSRQTYEQYF	TGTGCCACCAGCAGAGATCTCAACGCGGTTTCCAGACAGACTTACGAGCAGTACTTC
few	TRBD2	TRBV4-1	TRBJ2-1	CASSWTSGSYNEQFF	TGCGCCAGCAGCTGGACTAGCGGCTCCTACAATGAGCAGTTCTTC
few	TRBD1	TRBV4-2	TRBJ1-6	CASSQGTGAYSPLHF	TGTGCCAGCAGCCAAGGGACAGGGGCTTATTCACCCCTCCACTTT
.	.	TRBV9	TRBJ2-7	CASSVADSFEQYF	TGTGCCAGCAGCGTAGCTGACAGCTTTGAGCAGTACTTC
.	TRBD1	TRBV10-3	TRBJ1-2	CAISESYPGGPGYTF	TGTGCCATCAGTGAGTCGTACCCAGGGGGCCCTGGCTACACCTTC
.	.	TRBV28	TRBJ2-6	CASKLFSGANVLTF	TGTGCCAGCAAATTATTCTCTGGGGCCAACGTCCTGACTTTC
once	TRBD2	TRBV6-2/TRBV6-3	TRBJ2-7	CASSSGGVPSFYEQYF	TGTGCCAGCAGTTCGGGAGGGGTCCCGTCATTCTACGAGCAGTACTTC
.	.	TRBV19	TRBJ2-1	CASSPAGAVHPIRNEQFF	TGTGCCAGTAGTCCCGCAGGGGCCGTCCACCCGATTCGCAATGAGCAGTTCTTC
.	TRBD2	TRBV2	TRBJ2-3	CASSDSLAISTDTQYF	TGTGCCAGCAGTGATTCACTAGCGATAAGCACAGATACGCAGTATTTT
.	.	TRBV2	TRBJ2-7	CASTDEGIRGSYEQYF	TGTGCCAGCACCGATGAAGGGATCCGGGGGAGCTACGAGCAGTACTTC
.	TRBD2	TRBV4-3	TRBJ2-7	CASSLHFSGRGGYEQYF	TGCGCCAGCAGCCTCCACTTTAGCGGGAGGGGCGGTTACGAGCAGTACTTC
few	.	TRBV6-2/TRBV6-3	TRBJ2-5	CASSYASSQETQYF	TGTGCCAGCAGTTACGCTAGTAGCCAAGAGACCCAGTACTTC
.	.	TRBV5-7	TRBJ1-2	CASSLRLGASYGYTF	TGTGCCAGCAGCTTGAGGTTGGGGGCAAGCTATGGCTACACCTTC
.	TRBD2	TRBV20-1	TRBJ2-1	CSASLAGDSYNEQFF	TGCAGTGCTAGTTTGGCGGGAGACTCCTACAATGAGCAGTTCTTC
.	TRBD1	TRBV14	TRBJ2-3	CASSYGQGAYRTYF	TGTGCCAGCAGCTATGGACAGGGCGCATATCGCACATATTTT
.	TRBD1	TRBV19	TRBJ1-5	CASSLTGTGNQPQHF	TGTGCCAGTAGTCTAACCGGGACAGGCAATCAGCCCCAGCATTTT
.	TRBD2	TRBV7-3	TRBJ2-2	CASSPTVSGLGGGELFF	TGTGCCAGCAGCCCCACCGTGTCAGGACTAGGTGGCGGGGAGCTGTTTTTT
.	TRBD1	TRBV18	TRBJ2-7	CASSPSGQGAYEQYF	TGTGCCAGCTCACCCTCGGGGCAGGGGGCCTACGAGCAGTACTTC
few	TRBD2	TRBV6-5	TRBJ2-4	CASSRLAENIQYF	TGTGCCAGCAGTAGACTAGCGGAAAACATTCAGTACTTC
few	TRBD1	TRBV25-1	TRBJ2-3	CASSEPGQGSDTQYF	TGTGCCAGCAGTGAACCCGGACAGGGGTCAGATACGCAGTATTTT
.	TRBD2	TRBV2	TRBJ2-7	CASSSRGTSGSYEQYF	TGTGCCAGCAGTTCCCGGGGGACTAGCGGTAGCTACGAGCAGTACTTC
.	TRBD2	TRBV7-2	TRBJ2-7	CASSPAGTSGSEQYF	TGTGCCAGCAGCCCAGCCGGGACTAGCGGGAGCGAGCAGTACTTC
.	TRBD1	TRBV10-2	TRBJ1-5	CASSEYPDRGLNQPQHF	TGCGCCAGCAGTGAATACCCGGACAGGGGGCTAAATCAGCCCCAGCATTTT
.	.	TRBV28	TRBJ2-7	CASSLVNRVEQYF	TGTGCCAGCAGTTTAGTTAACAGGGTCGAGCAGTACTTC
medium-sized	TRBD1	TRBV15	TRBJ2-7	CATSRDGQGAPYEQYF	TGTGCCACCAGCAGAGATGGACAGGGGGCCCCCTACGAGCAGTACTTC
.	TRBD2	TRBV9	TRBJ2-7	CASSPAGDSSYEQYF	TGTGCCAGCAGCCCCGCGGGGGATAGCTCCTACGAGCAGTACTTC
.	TRBD1	TRBV15	TRBJ1-6	CATSGRQGSSYNSPLHF	TGTGCCACCAGCGGAAGACAGGGAAGCTCCTATAATTCACCCCTCCACTTT
few	.	TRBV10-3	TRBJ1-1	CAISESGRHRGEAFF	TGTGCCATCAGTGAGTCGGGTCGCCATAGGGGGGAAGCTTTCTTT
.	TRBD2	TRBV7-8	TRBJ2-3	CASSPYPLAGGSTDTQYF	TGTGCCAGCAGCCCCTACCCCTTAGCGGGAGGGAGCACAGATACGCAGTATTTT
.	TRBD1	TRBV3-1/TRBV3-2	TRBJ1-6	CASSHTGTGNSPLHF	TGTGCCAGCAGCCATACCGGGACAGGGAATTCACCCCTCCACTTT
once	TRBD2	TRBV19	TRBJ2-1	CASSMSGRAHSSYNEQFF	TGTGCCAGTAGTATGAGTGGGAGGGCCCACTCATCATACAATGAGCAGTTCTTC
.	TRBD2	TRBV12-3/TRBV12-4	TRBJ2-7	CASGLAGSNEQYF	TGTGCCTCCGGCCTAGCGGGGTCGAACGAGCAGTACTTC
.	.	TRBV28	TRBJ2-7	CASSYGGEEQYF	TGTGCCAGCAGTTATGGAGGGGAGGAGCAGTACTTC
.	.	TRBV4-1	TRBJ1-6	CASSQGILSSYNSPLHF	TGCGCCAGCAGCCAGGGCATCCTGAGCTCCTATAATTCACCCCTCCACTTT
.	.	TRBV7-9	TRBJ2-6	CASTTLTSGANVLTF	TGTGCCAGCACAACGCTCACTTCGGGGGCCAACGTCCTGACTTTC
.	.	TRBV7-2	TRBJ1-3	CASSRNSGNTIYF	TGTGCCAGCAGTCGTAACTCTGGAAACACCATATATTTT
.	TRBD1	TRBV6-4	TRBJ1-5	CASPRGPHITDQPQHF	TGTGCCAGCCCGAGGGGGCCCCACATAACCGATCAGCCCCAGCATTTT
few	TRBD1	TRBV7-2	TRBJ2-2	CASSLGTGVLANTGELFF	TGTGCCAGCAGCTTAGGGACAGGGGTCCTCGCGAACACCGGGGAGCTGTTTTTT
.	.	TRBV27	TRBJ1-4	CASSTLRARVFGEKLFF	TGTGCCAGCAGTACCCTCCGGGCCAGGGTATTCGGTGAAAAACTGTTTTTT
.	TRBD2	TRBV7-2	TRBJ2-1	CASSPGGKSSYNEQFF	TGTGCCAGCAGTCCGGGGGGGAAGAGCTCCTACAATGAGCAGTTCTTC